This record concerns one T cell receptor (beta chain) sequence. V lost 1 base and J 7 bases, leaving 11 bases between the germline ends. The CDR3 consists of 15 residues. Germline V CDR1 and CDR2: LGHDT, YNNKEL (reference sequence). The sample originates from a study of blood T cell repertoires in COVID-19. In the study overall: Sites across the United States, Italy and Spain contributed samples from acute and convalescent COVID-19. In each case, the material was cDNA or gDNA derived from T cells, B-cell-depleted T cells, or PBMCs.

Original processing notes: Counts of nucleated cells, estimated from reference gene primer amplification, were obtained. Sequencing used immunoSEQ multiplex PCR; TCRdb keeps in-frame clones, though not all of them. That table furnishes V, J and clone size, whereas the DNA furnished D and trimming. The table includes 150,000 to 180,000 clones, 80% detected once. The chain recombines TRBV3-1 (or the pseudogene TRBV3-2) with TRBJ1-6; unclear D gene. Sample: peripheral blood. The sequence was collected from a man aged 55 to 70 with acute or convalescent COVID-19. The CDR3 DNA sequence: TGTGCCAGCAGCCAAGGGCAGGCATCGAATTCACCCCTCCACTTT. It encodes CASSQGQASNSPLHF.